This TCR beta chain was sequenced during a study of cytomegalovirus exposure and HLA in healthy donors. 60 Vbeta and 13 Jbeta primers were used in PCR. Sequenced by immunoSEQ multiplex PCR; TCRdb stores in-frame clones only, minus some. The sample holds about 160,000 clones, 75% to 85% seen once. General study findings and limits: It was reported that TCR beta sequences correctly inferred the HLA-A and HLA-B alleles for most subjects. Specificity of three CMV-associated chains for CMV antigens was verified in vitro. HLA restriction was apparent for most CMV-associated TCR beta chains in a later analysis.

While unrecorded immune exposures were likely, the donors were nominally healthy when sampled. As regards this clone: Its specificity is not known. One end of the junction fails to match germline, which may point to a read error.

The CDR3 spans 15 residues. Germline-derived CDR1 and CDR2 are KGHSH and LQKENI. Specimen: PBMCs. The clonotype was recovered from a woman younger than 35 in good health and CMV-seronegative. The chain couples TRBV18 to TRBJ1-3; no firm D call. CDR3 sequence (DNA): TGTGCCAGCGCACCGGGCCTTAGCTCTGGAAACACCATATATTTT. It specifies CASAPGLSSGNTIYF.